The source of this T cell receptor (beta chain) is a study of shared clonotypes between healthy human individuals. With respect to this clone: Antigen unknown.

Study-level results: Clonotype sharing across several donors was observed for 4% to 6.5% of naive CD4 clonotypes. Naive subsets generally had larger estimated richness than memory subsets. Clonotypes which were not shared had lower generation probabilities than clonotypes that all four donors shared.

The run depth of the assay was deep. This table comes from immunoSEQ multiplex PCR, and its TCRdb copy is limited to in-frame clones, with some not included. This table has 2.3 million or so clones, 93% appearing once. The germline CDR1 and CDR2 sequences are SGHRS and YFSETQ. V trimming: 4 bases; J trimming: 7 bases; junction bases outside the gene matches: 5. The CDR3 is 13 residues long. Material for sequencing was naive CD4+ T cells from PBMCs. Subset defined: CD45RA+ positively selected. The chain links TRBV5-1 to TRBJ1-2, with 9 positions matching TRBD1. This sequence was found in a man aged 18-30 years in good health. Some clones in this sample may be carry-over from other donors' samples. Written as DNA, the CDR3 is TGCGCCAGCAGCGAACAGGGGGCGACTGGCTACACCTTC. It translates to CASSEQGATGYTF.